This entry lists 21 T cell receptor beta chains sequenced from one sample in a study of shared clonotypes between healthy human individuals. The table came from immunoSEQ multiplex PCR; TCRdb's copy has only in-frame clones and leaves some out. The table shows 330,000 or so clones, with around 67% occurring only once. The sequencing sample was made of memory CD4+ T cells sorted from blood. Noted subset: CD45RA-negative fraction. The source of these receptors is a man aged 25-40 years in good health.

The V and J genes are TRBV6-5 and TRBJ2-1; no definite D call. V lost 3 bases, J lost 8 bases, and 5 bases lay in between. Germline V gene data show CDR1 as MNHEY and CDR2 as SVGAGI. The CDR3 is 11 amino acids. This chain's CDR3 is CASSYRDEQFF. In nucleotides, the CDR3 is TGTGCCAGCAGTTATCGGGATGAGCAGTTCTTC.

As DNA, the CDR3 is TGCAGCGTTGGACTAGCGGGAGGGTTGCAGTACTTC. It yields the protein CSVGLAGGLQYF. The chain has TRBV29-1 and TRBJ2-7; 14 bases align to TRBD2. The CDR3 is 12 residues long. The V gene's germline CDR1 is SQVTM and CDR2 ANQGSEA. V was pared by 4 bases and J by 9 bases, with 2 bases of the junction left unmatched.

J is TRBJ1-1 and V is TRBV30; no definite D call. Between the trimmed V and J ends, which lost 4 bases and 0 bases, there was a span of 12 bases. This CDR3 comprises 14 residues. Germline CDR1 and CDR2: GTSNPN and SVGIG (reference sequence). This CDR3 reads CAWNRVDVNTEAFF. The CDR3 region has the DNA TGTGCCTGGAATCGGGTGGATGTGAACACTGAAGCTTTCTTT.

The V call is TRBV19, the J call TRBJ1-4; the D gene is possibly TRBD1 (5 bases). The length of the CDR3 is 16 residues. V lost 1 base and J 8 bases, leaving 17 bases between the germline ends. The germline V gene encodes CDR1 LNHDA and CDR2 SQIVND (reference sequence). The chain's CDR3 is CASSIVIGQAGEKLFF. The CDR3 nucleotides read TGTGCCAGTAGTATAGTAATCGGACAAGCGGGGGAAAAACTGTTTTTT.

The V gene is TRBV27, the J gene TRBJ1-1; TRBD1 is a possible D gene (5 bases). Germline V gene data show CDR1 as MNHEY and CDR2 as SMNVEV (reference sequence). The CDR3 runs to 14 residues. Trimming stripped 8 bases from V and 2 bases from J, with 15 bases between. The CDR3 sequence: CASQRGGFNTEAFF. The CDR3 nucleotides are TGTGCCAGCCAGCGCGGGGGATTTAACACTGAAGCTTTCTTT.

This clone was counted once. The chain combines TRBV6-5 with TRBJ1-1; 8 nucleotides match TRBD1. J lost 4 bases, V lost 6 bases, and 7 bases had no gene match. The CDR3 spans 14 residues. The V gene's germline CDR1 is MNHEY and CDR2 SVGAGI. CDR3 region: CASRAWTGITEAFF. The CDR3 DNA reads TGTGCCAGCAGGGCCTGGACAGGGATCACTGAAGCTTTCTTT.

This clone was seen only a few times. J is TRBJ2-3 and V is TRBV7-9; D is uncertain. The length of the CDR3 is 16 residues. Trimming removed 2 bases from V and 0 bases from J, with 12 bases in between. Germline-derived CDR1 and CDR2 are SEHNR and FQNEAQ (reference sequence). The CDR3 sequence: CASSLLISGSTDTQYF. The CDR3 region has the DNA TGTGCCAGCAGCTTATTGATCTCAGGCAGCACAGATACGCAGTATTTT. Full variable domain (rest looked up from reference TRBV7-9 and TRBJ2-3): DTGVSQNPRHKITKRGQNVTFRCDPISEHNRLYWYRQTLGQGPEFLTYFQNEAQLEKSRLLSDRFSAERPKGSFSTLEIQRTEQGDSAMYLCASSLLISGSTDTQYFGPGTRLTVL.

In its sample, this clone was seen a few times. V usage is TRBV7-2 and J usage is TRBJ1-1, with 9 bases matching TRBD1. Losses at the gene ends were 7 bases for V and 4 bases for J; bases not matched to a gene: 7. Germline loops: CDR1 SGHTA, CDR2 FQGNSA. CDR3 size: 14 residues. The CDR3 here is CASMGQGASTEAFF. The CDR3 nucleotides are TGTGCCAGCATGGGACAGGGTGCCAGCACTGAAGCTTTCTTT.

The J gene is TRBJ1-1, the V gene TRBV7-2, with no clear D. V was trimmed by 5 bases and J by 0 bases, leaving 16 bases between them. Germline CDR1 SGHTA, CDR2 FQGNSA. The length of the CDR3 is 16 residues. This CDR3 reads CASSTTRTGMNTEAFF. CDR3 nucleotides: TGTGCCAGCAGCACTACCAGGACGGGAATGAACACTGAAGCTTTCTTT.

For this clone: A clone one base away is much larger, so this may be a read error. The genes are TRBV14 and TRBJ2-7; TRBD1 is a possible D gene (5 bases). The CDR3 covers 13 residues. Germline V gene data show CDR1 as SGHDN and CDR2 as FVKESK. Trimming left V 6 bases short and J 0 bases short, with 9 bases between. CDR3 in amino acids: CASSGHGSYEQYF. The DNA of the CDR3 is TGTGCCAGCAGTGGACACGGCTCCTACGAGCAGTACTTC. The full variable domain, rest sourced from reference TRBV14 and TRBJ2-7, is EAGVTQFPSHSVIEKGQTVTLRCDPISGHDNLYWYRRVMGKEIKFLLHFVKESKQDESGMPNNRFLAERTGGTYSTLKVQPAELEDSGVYFCASSGHGSYEQYFGPGTRLTVT.

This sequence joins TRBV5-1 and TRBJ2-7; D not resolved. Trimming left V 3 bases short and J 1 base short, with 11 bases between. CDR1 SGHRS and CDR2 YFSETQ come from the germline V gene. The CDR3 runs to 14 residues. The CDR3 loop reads CASSSSYVSYEQYF. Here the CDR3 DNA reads TGCGCCAGCAGCTCGTCATATGTATCCTACGAGCAGTACTTC.

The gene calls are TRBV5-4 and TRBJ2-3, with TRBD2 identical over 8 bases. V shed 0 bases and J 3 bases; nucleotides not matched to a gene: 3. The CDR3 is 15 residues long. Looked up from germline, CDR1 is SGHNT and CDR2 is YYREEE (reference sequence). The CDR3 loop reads CASSLAGGRTDTQYF. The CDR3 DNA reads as TGTGCCAGCAGCTTGGCGGGAGGGCGGACAGATACGCAGTATTTT.

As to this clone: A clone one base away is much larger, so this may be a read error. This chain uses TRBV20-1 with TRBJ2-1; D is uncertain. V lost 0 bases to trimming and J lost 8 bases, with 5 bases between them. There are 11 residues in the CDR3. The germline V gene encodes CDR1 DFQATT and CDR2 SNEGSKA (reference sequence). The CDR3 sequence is CSARDGYEQFF. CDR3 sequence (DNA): TGCAGTGCTAGAGATGGATATGAGCAGTTCTTC.

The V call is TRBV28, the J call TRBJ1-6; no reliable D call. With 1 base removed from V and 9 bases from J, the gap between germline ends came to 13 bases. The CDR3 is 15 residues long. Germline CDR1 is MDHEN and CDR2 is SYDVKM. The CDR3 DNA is TGTGCCAGCAGTTTATATCTGGAAACTGGTTCACCCCTCCACTTT. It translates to CASSLYLETGSPLHF.

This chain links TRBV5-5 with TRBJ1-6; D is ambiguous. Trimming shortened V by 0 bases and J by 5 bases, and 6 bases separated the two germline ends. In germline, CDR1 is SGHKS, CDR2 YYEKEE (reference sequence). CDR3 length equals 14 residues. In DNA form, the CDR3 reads TGTGCCAGCAGCTTGGCCTCGGATAATTCACCCCTCCACTTT. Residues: CASSLASDNSPLHF.

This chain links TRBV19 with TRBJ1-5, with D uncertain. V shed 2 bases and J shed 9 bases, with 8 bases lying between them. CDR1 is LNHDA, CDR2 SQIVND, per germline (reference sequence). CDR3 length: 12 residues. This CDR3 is CASSIRSGPQHF. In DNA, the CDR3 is TGTGCCAGTAGTATACGGTCGGGGCCCCAGCATTTT.

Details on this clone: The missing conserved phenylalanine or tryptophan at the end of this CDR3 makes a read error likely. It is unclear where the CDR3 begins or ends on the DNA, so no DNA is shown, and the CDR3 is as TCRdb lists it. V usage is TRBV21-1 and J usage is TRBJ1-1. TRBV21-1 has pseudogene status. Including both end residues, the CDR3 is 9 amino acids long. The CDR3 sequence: CASPTPGGL.

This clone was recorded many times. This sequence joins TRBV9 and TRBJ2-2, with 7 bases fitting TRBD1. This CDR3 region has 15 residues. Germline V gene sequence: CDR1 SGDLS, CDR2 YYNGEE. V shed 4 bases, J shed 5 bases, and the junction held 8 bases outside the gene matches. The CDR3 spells CASSRDRAGTGELFF. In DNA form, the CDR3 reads TGTGCCAGCAGCCGCGACAGGGCTGGGACCGGGGAGCTGTTTTTT.

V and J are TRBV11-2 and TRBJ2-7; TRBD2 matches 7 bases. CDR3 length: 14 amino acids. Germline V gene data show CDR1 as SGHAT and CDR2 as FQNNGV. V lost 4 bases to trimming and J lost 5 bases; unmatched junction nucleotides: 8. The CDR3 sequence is CASSWRLAAHEQYF. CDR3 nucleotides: TGTGCCAGCAGCTGGCGACTAGCCGCCCACGAGCAGTACTTC.

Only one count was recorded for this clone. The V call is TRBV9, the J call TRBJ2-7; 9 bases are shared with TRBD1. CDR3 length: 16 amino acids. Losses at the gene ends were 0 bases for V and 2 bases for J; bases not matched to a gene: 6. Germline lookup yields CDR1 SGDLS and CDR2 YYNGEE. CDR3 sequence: CASSVEGTGIPYEQYF. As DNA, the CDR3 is TGTGCCAGCAGCGTAGAGGGGACAGGGATCCCCTACGAGCAGTACTTC. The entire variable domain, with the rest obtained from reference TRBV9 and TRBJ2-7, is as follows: DSGVTQTPKHLITATGQRVTLRCSPRSGDLSVYWYQQSLDQGLQFLIQYYNGEERAKGNILERFSAQQFPDLHSELNLSSLELGDSALYFCASSVEGTGIPYEQYFGPGTRLTVT.

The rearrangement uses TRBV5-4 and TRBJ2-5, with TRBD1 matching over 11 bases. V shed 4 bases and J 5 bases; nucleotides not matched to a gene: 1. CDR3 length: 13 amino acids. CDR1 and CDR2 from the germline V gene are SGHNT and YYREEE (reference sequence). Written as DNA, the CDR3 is TGTGCCAGCAGCGGGGACAGGGGGGAGACCCAGTACTTC. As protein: CASSGDRGETQYF.